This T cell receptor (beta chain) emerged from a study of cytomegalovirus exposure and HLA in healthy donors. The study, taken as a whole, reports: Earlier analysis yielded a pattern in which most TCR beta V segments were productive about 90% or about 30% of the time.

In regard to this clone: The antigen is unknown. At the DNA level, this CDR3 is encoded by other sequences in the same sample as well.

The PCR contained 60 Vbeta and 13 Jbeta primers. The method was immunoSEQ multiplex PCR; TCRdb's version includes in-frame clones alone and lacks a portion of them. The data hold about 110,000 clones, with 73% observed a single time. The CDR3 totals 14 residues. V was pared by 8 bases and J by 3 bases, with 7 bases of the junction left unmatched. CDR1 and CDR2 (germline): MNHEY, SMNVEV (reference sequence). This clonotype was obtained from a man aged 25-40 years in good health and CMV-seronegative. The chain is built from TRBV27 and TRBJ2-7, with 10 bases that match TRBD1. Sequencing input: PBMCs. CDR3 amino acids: CASGSGTGVYEQYF. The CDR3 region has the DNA TGTGCCAGCGGCTCCGGGACAGGGGTCTACGAGCAGTACTTC.